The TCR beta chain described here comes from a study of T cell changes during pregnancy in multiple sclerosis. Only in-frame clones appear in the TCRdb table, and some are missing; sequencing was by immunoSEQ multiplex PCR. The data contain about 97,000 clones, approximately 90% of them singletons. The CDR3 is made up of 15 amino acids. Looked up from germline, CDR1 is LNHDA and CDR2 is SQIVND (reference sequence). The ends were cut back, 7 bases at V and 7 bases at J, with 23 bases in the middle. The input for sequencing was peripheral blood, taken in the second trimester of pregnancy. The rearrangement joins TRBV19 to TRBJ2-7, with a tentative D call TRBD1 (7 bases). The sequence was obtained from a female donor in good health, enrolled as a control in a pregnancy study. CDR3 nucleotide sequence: TGTGCCAGTACGCCCGGGGACAGCAGGGCGGGGGAGCAGTACTTC. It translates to CASTPGDSRAGEQYF.